This T cell receptor (beta chain) came from a study of blood T cell repertoires in COVID-19 (dated by TCRdb to 2018 to 2020). Study-level background: Samples covering the acute and convalescent phases of COVID-19 were provided by collaborators in the United States, Italy and Spain. The prospective study material was composed of cDNA or gDNA derived from T cells, B-cell-depleted T cells, or PBMCs. Subjects who had been exposed to COVID-19, were actively infected with it, or had recovered from it provided the deeply sampled blood TCRbeta repertoires that made up the dataset. The repertoires were made available in a free public database intended to serve as a resource for research on the immune response to SARS-CoV-2. Samples came from the ongoing ImmuneRACE study (first 160 participants) plus 1,254 subjects from 6 global collaborators. Sample metadata almost always included a de-identified subject ID, COVID-19 status, age in years and sex. Where HLA class I and class II types were available, the types were taken from metadata supplied by the sample provider, not from assay-based typing.

This clone was recorded a few times. What antigen it recognizes has not been identified. No qualities accompany the bases; no much larger clone lies one base away. Whole blood was collected in K2EDTA tubes by collaborating institutions according to the institutions' own protocols. Collaborator samples were shipped for TCRbeta analysis as frozen whole blood, isolated PBMCs, or DNA extracted from either sample type. For this chain, trimming is 1 base at the V end and 1 base at the J end, and the number of junction bases without a gene match is 5. The germline V gene specifies SGHVS as CDR1 and FQNEAQ as CDR2. Spanning cysteine to phenylalanine, the CDR3 consists of 16 amino acids. Only the CDR3 part of the read is kept: 48 bases, read in frame from the first base. TCRbeta CDR3 regions were amplified from genomic DNA by means of the immunoSEQ Assay, a bias-controlled multiplex PCR. On the study's bioinformatics: The number of nucleated cells in each sample was estimated by amplification of reference gene primers within the assay. To quantify the absolute abundance of each unique TCRbeta CDR3 rearrangement, sequence reads were collapsed and filtered. For each sample, productive Simpson clonality was calculated as the square root of Simpson's diversity index over productive rearrangements. As stored in TCRdb, this immuneACCESS dataset retains in-frame rearrangements with V and J assigned. A fraction of the clones does not appear; measured against another copy, unresolved V genes explain less than half of the discrepancy, and the remainder lacks a known reason. That table is the source of V, J and clone size, and D and trimming were worked out from the DNA. The sample table records roughly 97,000 clones; roughly 80% of these occur just once. The ten largest account for 3% to 4% of the sample.

Study-wide findings and limitations: The quantity of clinical and demographic metadata differed by source and by participant and was supplied without curation.

The rearrangement joined TRBV7-8 to TRBJ2-7; 9 middle bases align to TRBD2. The specimen sequenced was peripheral blood. The TCR originated in a woman older than 75 with active or convalescent COVID-19. At the DNA level, the sequence is TGTGCCAGCAGCTTAGACGGACTAGCGCTTTCCTACGAGCAGTACTTC. Its amino acids are CASSLDGLALSYEQYF.